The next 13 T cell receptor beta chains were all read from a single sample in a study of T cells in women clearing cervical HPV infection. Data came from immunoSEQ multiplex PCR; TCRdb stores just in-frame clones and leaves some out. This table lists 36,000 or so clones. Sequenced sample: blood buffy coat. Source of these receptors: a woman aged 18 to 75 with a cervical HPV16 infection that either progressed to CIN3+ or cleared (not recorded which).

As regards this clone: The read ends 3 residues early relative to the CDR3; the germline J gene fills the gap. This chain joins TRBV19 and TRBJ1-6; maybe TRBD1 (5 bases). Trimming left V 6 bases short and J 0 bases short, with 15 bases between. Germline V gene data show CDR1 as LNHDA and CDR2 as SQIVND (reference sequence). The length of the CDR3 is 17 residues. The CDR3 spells CASRARESSSYNSPLHF. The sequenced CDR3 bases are TGTGCCAGTAGGGCCAGGGAATCGAGCTCCTATAATTCACCC. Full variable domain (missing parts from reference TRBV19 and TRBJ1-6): DGGITQSPKYLFRKEGQNVTLSCEQNLNHDAMYWYRQDPGQGLRLIYYSQIVNDFQKGDIAEGYSVSREKKESFPLTVTSAQKNPTAFYLCASRARESSSYNSPLHFGNGTRLTVT.

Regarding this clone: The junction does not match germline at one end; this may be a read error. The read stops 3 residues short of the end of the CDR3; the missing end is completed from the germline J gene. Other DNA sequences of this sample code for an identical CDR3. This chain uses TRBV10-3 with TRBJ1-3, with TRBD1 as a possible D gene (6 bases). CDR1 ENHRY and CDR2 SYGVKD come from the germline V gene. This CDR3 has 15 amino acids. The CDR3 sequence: CAISEPWTAGNTIYF. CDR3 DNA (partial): TGTGCCATCAGTGAACCATGGACAGCTGGAAACACT.

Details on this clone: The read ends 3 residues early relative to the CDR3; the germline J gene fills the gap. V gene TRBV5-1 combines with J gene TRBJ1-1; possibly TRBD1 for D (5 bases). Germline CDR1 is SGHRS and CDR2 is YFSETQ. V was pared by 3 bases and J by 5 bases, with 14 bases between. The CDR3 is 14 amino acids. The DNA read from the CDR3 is TGCGCCAGCAGCTCGGGTCCGGGGGGTACTGAA. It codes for CASSSGPGGTE. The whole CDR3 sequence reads CASSSGPGGTEAFF.

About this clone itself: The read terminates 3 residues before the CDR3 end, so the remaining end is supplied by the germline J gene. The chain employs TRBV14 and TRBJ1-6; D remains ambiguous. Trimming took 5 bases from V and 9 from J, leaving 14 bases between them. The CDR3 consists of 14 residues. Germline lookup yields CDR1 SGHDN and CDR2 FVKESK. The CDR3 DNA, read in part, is TGTGCCAGCAGCGCCCGGGTCCTCGGTTCACCC. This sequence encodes CASSARVLGSP. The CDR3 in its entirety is CASSARVLGSPLHF.

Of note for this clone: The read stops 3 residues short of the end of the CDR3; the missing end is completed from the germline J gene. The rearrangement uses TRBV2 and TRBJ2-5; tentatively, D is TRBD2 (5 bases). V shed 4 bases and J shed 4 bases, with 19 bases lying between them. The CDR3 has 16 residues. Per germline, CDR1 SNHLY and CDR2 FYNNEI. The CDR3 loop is CASSGFGSGSGETQYF. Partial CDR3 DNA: TGTGCCAGCAGTGGGTTTGGCTCGGGCAGCGGAGAGACC.

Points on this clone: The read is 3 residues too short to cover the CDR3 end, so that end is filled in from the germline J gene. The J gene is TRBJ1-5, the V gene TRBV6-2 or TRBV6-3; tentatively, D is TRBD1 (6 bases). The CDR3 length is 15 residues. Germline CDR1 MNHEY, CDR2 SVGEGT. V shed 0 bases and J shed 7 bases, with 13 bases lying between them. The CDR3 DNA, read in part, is TGTGCCAGCAGTTACTCGAGAGGGGGAGGGCAGCCC. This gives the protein CASSYSRGGGQP. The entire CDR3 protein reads CASSYSRGGGQPQHF.

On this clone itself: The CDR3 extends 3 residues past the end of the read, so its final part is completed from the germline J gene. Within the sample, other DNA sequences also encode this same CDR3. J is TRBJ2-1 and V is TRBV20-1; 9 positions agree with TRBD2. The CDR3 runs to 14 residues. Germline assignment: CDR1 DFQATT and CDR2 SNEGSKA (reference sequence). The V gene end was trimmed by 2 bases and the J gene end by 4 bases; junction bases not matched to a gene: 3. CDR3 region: CSARLAGGYNEQFF. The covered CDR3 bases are TGCAGTGCTAGACTGGCGGGGGGGTACAATGAG.

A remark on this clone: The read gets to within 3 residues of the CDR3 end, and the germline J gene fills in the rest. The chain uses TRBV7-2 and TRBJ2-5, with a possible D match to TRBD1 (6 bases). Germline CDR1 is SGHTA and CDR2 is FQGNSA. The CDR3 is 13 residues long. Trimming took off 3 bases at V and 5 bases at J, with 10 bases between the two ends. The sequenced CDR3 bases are TGTGCCAGCAGCTTTGGGGGCAGGGAGACC. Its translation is CASSFGGRET. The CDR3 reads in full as CASSFGGRETQYF.

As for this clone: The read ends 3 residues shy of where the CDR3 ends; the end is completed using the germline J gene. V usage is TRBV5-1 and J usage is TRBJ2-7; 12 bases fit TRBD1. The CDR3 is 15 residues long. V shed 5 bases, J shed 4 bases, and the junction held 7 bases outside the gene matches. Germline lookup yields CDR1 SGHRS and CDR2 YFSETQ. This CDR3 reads CASSRGDRGLYEQYF. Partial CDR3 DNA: TGCGCCAGCAGTCGAGGGGACAGGGGGCTTTACGAG.

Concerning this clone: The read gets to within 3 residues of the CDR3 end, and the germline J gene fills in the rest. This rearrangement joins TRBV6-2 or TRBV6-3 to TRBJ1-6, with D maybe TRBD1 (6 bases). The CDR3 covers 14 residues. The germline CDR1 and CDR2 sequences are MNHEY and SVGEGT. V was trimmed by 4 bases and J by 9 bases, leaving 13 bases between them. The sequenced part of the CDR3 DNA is TGTGCCAGCAGTTCCCTGGGGGCGAGTTCACCC. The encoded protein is CASSSLGASSP. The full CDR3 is CASSSLGASSPLHF.

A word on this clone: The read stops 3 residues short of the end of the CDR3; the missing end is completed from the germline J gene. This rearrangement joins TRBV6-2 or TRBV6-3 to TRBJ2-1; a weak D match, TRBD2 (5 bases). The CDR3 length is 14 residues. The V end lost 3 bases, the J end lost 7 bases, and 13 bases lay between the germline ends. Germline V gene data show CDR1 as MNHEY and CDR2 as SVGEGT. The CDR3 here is CASSYLPSPNEQFF. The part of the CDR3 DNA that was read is TGTGCCAGCAGTTATCTCCCTAGCCCAAATGAG.

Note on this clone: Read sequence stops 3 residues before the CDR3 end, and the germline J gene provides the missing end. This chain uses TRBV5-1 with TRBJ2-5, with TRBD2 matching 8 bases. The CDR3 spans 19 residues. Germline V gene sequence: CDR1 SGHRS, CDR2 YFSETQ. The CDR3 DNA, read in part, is TGCGCCAGCAGCGCTCCCCATCCAGCCCTAGCGGGTAGCACAGATACC. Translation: CASSAPHPALAGSTDT. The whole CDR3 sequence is CASSAPHPALAGSTDTQYF. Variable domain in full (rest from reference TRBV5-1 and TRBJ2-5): KAGVTQTPRYLIKTRGQQVTLSCSPISGHRSVSWYQQTPGQGLQFLFEYFSETQRNKGNFPGRFSGRQFSNSRSEMNVSTLELGDSALYLCASSAPHPALAGSTDTQYFGPGTRLLVL.

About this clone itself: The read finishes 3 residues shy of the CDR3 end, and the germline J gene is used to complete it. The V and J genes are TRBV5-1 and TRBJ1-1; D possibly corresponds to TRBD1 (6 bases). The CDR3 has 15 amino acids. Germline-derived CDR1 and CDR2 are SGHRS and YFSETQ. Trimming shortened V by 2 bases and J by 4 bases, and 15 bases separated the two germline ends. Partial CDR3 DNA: TGCGCCAGCAGCTTCTCAGGGGAGGTTGGCACTGAA. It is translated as CASSFSGEVGTE. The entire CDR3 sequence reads CASSFSGEVGTEAFF.